These 5 T cell receptor beta chains share one sample of origin, sequenced in a study of blood T cell repertoires in COVID-19. TCRdb's copy holds only in-frame clones and misses some; the assay was immunoSEQ multiplex PCR. The profile shows 110,000 or so clones, just under 90% of them singletons. The sequencing sample was made of peripheral blood. Source of these receptors: a human donor in a cohort sampled during active COVID-19.

The chain carries TRBV6-5 and TRBJ2-1; TRBD2 agrees at 11 bases. V shed 0 bases, J shed 12 bases, and the junction held 7 bases outside the gene matches. CDR1 and CDR2 from the germline V gene are MNHEY and SVGAGI. The CDR3 runs 15 residues. This CDR3 reads CASSYSRTSGLRQFF. The CDR3 nucleotides read TGTGCCAGCAGTTACTCTCGGACTAGCGGGCTCCGGCAGTTCTTC.

This chain uses TRBV7-2 with TRBJ2-3, with a possible D match to TRBD2 (6 bases). The CDR3 loop spans 15 amino acids. Germline-derived CDR1 and CDR2 are SGHTA and FQGNSA. Trimming pared 5 bases from V and 2 bases from J, leaving 14 bases between. The CDR3 protein is CASSQSGYFTDTQYF. CDR3 sequence (DNA): TGTGCCAGCAGCCAGAGCGGGTACTTCACAGATACGCAGTATTTT. Drawing the rest from reference TRBV7-2 and TRBJ2-3, the complete variable domain is GAGVSQSPSNKVTEKGKDVELRCDPISGHTALYWYRQSLGQGLEFLIYFQGNSAPDKSGLPSDRFSAERTGGSVSTLTIQRTQQEDSAVYLCASSQSGYFTDTQYFGPGTRLTVL.

The gene calls are TRBV24-1 and TRBJ2-7, with D perhaps TRBD2 (7 bases). The V gene's germline CDR1 is KGHDR and CDR2 SFDVKD. Trimming cost V 9 bases and J 2 bases, with 25 bases left between them. This CDR3 has 17 residues. Here the CDR3 reads CATPTDPLGGAAYEQYF. The CDR3 nucleotides are TGTGCCACCCCAACCGACCCCTTAGGGGGGGCCGCCTACGAGCAGTACTTC.

The chain uses TRBV7-2 and TRBJ1-1; unclear D gene. CDR1 is SGHTA and CDR2 is FQGNSA in the germline V gene. Trimming stripped 1 base from V and 7 bases from J, with 13 bases between. The CDR3 runs 14 residues. This CDR3 is CASSLGGRSNEAFF. CDR3 in DNA: TGTGCCAGCAGCTTAGGTGGTCGGTCTAATGAAGCTTTCTTT.

The chain has TRBV10-3 and TRBJ2-6; maybe TRBD2 (7 bases). In germline, CDR1 is ENHRY, CDR2 SYGVKD. The V and J ends lost 7 bases and 0 bases respectively, with 13 bases between them. The CDR3 consists of 16 residues. The CDR3 coding sequence is TGTGCCATCAAGGGGGGGCCCAGCTCTGGGGCCAACGTCCTGACTTTC. Protein product: CAIKGGPSSGANVLTF.